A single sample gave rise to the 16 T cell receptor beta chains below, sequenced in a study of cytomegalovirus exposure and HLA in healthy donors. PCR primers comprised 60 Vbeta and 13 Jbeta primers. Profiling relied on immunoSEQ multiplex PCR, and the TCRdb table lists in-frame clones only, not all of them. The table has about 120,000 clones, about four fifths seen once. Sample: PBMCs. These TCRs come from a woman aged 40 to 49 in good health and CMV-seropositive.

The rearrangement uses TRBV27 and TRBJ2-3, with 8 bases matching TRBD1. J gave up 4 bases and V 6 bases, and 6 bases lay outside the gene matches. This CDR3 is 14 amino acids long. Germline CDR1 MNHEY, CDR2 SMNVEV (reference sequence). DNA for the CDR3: TGTGCCAGCAGGGACTTACAGGGGGCAGATACGCAGTATTTT. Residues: CASRDLQGADTQYF.

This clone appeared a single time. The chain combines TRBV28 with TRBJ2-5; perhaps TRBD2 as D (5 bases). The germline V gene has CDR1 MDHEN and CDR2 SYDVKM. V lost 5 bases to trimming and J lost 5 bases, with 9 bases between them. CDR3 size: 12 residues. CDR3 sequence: CASSREWETQYF. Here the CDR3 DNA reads TGTGCCAGCAGTAGGGAGTGGGAGACCCAGTACTTC. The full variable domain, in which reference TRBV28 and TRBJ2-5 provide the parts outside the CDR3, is DVKVTQSSRYLVKRTGEKVFLECVQDMDHENMFWYRQDPGLGLRLIYFSYDVKMKEKGDIPEGYSVSREKKERFSLILESASTNQTSMYLCASSREWETQYFGPGTRLLVL.

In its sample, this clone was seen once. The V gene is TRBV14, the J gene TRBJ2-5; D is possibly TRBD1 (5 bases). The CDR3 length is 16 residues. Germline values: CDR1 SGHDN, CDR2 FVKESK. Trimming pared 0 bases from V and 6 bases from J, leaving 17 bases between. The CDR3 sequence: CASSQDLRQGWKTQYF. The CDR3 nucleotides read TGTGCCAGCAGCCAAGATTTAAGGCAGGGCTGGAAGACCCAGTACTTC.

DNA of the CDR3: TGCGCCAGCAGCTTGAACAGCGGGCGCTCCTACGAGCAGTACTTC. Translating gives CASSLNSGRSYEQYF. V is TRBV5-1 and J is TRBJ2-7; D possibly corresponds to TRBD2 (6 bases). Germline CDR1 is SGHRS and CDR2 is YFSETQ. With 1 base removed from V and 0 bases from J, the gap between germline ends came to 11 bases. The CDR3 runs 15 residues.

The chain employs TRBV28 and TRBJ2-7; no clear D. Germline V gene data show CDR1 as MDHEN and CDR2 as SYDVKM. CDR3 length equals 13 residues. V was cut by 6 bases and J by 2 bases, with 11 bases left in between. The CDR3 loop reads CASSPTVPYEQYF. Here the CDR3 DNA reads TGTGCCAGCAGCCCAACAGTGCCCTACGAGCAGTACTTC.

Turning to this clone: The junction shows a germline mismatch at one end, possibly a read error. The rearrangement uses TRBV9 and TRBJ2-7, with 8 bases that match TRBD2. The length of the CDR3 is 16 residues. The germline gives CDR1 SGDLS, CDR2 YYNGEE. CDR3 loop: CASGVAPTTSGYEQYF. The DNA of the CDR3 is TGTGCCAGCGGCGTAGCTCCGACTACTAGCGGCTACGAGCAGTACTTC.

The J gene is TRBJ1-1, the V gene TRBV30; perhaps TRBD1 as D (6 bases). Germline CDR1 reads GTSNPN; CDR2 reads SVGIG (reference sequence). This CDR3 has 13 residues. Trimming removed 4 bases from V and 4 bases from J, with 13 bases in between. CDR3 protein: CAWKGGISTEAFF. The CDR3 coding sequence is TGTGCCTGGAAGGGGGGGATATCCACTGAAGCTTTCTTT.

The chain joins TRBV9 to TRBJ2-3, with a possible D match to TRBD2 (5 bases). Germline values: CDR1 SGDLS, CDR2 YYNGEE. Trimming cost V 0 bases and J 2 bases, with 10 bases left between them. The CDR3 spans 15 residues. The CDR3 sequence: CASSVAAGVTDTQYF. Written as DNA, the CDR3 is TGTGCCAGCAGCGTAGCTGCGGGTGTCACAGATACGCAGTATTTT.

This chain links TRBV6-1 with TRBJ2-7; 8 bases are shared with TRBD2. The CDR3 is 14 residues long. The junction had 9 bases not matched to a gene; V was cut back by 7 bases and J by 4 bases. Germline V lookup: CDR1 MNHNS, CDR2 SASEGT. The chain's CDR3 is CASKAVAGTYEQYF. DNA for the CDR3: TGTGCCAGCAAGGCGGTAGCGGGAACTTACGAGCAGTACTTC.

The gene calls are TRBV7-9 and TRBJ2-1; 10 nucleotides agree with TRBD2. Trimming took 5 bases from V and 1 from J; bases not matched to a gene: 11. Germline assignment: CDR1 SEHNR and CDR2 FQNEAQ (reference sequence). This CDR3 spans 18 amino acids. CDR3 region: CASSTLPGLASSYNEQFF. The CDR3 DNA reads TGTGCCAGCAGCACTTTACCGGGACTAGCGTCGTCCTACAATGAGCAGTTCTTC. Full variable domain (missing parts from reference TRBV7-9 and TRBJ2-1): DTGVSQNPRHKITKRGQNVTFRCDPISEHNRLYWYRQTLGQGPEFLTYFQNEAQLEKSRLLSDRFSAERPKGSFSTLEIQRTEQGDSAMYLCASSTLPGLASSYNEQFFGPGTRLTVL.

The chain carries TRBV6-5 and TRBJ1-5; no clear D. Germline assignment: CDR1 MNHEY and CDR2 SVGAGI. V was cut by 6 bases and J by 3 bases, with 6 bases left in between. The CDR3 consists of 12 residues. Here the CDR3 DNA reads TGTGCCAGCAGGGGCGTCAATCAGCCCCAGCATTTT. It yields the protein CASRGVNQPQHF.

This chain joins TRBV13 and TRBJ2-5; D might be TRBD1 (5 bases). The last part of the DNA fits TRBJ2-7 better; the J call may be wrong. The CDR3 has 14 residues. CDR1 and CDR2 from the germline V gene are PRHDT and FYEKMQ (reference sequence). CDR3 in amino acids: CASSSVQGSYEQYF. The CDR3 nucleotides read TGTGCCAGCAGCTCAGTTCAGGGCTCCTACGAGCAGTACTTC.

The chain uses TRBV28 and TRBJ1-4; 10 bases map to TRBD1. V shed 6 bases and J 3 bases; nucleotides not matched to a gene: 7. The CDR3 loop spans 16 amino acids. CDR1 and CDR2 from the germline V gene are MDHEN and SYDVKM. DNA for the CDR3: TGTGCCAGCAGACACGACAGGGGGCGTGCTAATGAAAAACTGTTTTTT. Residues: CASRHDRGRANEKLFF.

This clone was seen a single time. CDR3 sequence reads: CASSDGTYGYTF. For the CDR3, the DNA is TGTGCCAGCAGTGATGGCACCTATGGCTACACCTTC. The V gene is TRBV6-4, the J gene TRBJ1-2; D gene unclear. Germline assignment: CDR1 MRHNA and CDR2 SNTAGT. V was cut by 3 bases and J by 4 bases, with 6 bases left in between. The CDR3 covers 12 residues.

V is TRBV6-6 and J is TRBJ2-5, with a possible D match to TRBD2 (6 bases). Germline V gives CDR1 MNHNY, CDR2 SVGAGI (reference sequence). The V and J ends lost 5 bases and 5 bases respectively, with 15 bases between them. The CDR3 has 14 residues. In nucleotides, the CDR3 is TGTGCCAGCAGTGGTACTGCGGGGATCGAGACCCAGTACTTC. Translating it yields CASSGTAGIETQYF.

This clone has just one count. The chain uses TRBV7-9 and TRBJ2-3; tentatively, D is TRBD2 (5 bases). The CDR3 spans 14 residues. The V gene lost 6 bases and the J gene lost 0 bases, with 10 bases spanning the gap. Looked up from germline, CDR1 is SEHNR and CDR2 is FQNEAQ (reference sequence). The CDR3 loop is CASRFSGSTDTQYF. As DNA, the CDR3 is TGTGCCAGCAGATTCAGCGGTAGCACAGATACGCAGTATTTT.